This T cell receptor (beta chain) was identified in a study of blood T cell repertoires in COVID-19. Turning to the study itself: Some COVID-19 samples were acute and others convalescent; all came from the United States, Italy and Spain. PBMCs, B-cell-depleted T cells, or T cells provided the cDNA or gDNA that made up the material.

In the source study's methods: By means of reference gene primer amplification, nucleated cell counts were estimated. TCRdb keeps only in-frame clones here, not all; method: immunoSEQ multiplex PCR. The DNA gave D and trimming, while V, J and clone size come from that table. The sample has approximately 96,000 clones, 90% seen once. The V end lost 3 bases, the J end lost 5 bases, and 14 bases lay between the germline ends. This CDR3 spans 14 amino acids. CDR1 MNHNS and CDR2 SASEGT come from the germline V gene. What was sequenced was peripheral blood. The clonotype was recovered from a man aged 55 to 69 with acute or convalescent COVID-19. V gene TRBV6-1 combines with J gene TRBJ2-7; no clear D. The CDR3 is CASSEGQARHEQYF. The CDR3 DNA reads TGTGCCAGCAGTGAGGGCCAGGCTCGTCACGAGCAGTACTTC.